This T cell receptor (beta chain) was recovered during a study of blood T cells in healthy people across ages. Germline lookup yields CDR1 MDHEN and CDR2 SYDVKM. The CDR3 is 14 residues long. V gave up 7 bases and J gave up 4 bases, with 17 bases separating them. Using a J-beta primer mix together with a sample-barcoded 5' primer, a second PCR was run for roughly 6 to 12 cycles. TCRdb reanalysed the 5' RACE reads using MiXCR and keeps one entry per CDR3 protein. This sample carries 1 million or so distinct CDR3 sequences, around 25% of them seen once, and the ten largest clones take around 0.7%. Findings and limits, study-wide: Greater diversity and more naive CD4+ cells were seen in long-lived donors than in aged donors.

Concerning this clonotype itself: Its target is unknown.

A further study also used this sample, focusing on T cells of mothers and their children. That source notes: Using the M1S primer, the second PCR added sample barcodes along with 2-4 random nucleotides. Whether related or unrelated, pairs show similar shaping of TCR recombination output by thymic selection.

The chain uses TRBV28 and TRBJ2-7, with D possibly being TRBD1 (6 bases). This sequence originates from a girl aged 2 to 9 in good health. Material for sequencing was blood. Here the CDR3 DNA reads TGTGCCAGCAAACAACAGGGAGTAAGTTACGAGCAGTACTTC. Encoded protein: CASKQQGVSYEQYF.